Below, 5 T cell receptor beta chains from the same sample are listed, as sequenced in a study of blood T cell repertoires in COVID-19. Sequencing used immunoSEQ multiplex PCR; TCRdb keeps in-frame clones, though not all of them. Of about 380,000 clones listed, around 89% are singletons. Source material: PBMCs or T cells enriched from blood (not recorded which). These receptors were taken from a woman under 30 who had recovered from COVID-19.

The chain links TRBV7-9 to TRBJ1-4; 9 positions match TRBD1. Per germline, CDR1 SEHNR and CDR2 FQNEAQ (reference sequence). The ends lost 5 bases at V and 8 bases at J; junction bases unmatched: 12. The CDR3 sequence is 16 residues long. The CDR3 reads CASSPRDRAYGEKLFF. The DNA for the CDR3 is TGTGCCAGCAGCCCGAGGGACAGGGCCTACGGGGAAAAACTGTTTTTT.

The J gene is TRBJ2-5, the V gene TRBV5-5; D is perhaps TRBD2 (5 bases). CDR3 size: 14 residues. In germline, CDR1 is SGHKS, CDR2 YYEKEE (reference sequence). V lost 4 bases and J 3 bases, leaving 13 bases between the germline ends. The CDR3 sequence is CASSPRDGKETQYF. CDR3 bases: TGTGCCAGCAGCCCCCGGGATGGGAAAGAGACCCAGTACTTC. The full variable domain, rest sourced from reference TRBV5-5 and TRBJ2-5, is DAGVTQSPTHLIKTRGQQVTLRCSPISGHKSVSWYQQVLGQGPQFIFQYYEKEERGRGNFPDRFSARQFPNYSSELNVNALLLGDSALYLCASSPRDGKETQYFGPGTRLLVL.

This chain uses TRBV11-2 with TRBJ1-3, with 8 bases that match TRBD1. The germline V gene encodes CDR1 SGHAT and CDR2 FQNNGV. The ends lost 2 bases at V and 4 bases at J; junction bases unmatched: 7. CDR3 length equals 16 residues. The CDR3 region is CASSLRLGDRGNTIYF. In DNA form, the CDR3 reads TGTGCCAGCAGCTTACGTCTCGGGGACAGGGGAAACACCATATATTTT.

The V gene is TRBV4-2, the J gene TRBJ2-3; maybe TRBD2 (6 bases). CDR3 length: 19 residues. CDR1 LGHNA and CDR2 YNFKEQ come from the germline V gene. The germline V and J ends were trimmed by 0 bases and 0 bases, with 19 bases remaining between them. CDR3 amino acids: CASSQDLDRGLTSTDTQYF. The CDR3 nucleotides read TGTGCCAGCAGCCAAGATCTGGACCGGGGGTTAACTAGCACAGATACGCAGTATTTT.

The chain links TRBV18 to TRBJ2-7; D gene unclear. Germline V gene sequence: CDR1 KGHSH, CDR2 LQKENI. V shed 3 bases and J shed 5 bases, with 14 bases lying between them. The CDR3 is 14 residues long. This CDR3 reads CASSPPAQVHEQYF. The CDR3 DNA reads as TGTGCCAGCTCACCCCCGGCCCAGGTCCACGAGCAGTACTTC.